The present entry profiles one TCR beta chain with its context. The CDR3 length is 18 residues. The data derive from a study of T cells in tuberculosis. Time point specified: new active TB diagnosis, blood taken before or within 7 days of starting treatment. Sequenced by immunoSEQ multiplex PCR; TCRdb stores in-frame clones only, minus some. Of 20,000 to 25,000 clones listed, approximately 85% are singletons. The material sequenced was PBMCs, taken at tuberculosis diagnosis. This chain uses TRBV12-2 with TRBJ1-3; the table calls TRBD1, which could not be checked here. TRBV12-2 has pseudogene status. The origin of this receptor is an adult with tuberculosis. CDR3 nucleotide sequence: TGTGCAAGTCCTGCCCCAGTCAACAGGTCTGTCTCTGGAAACACCATATATTTT. This sequence encodes CASPAPVNRSVSGNTIYF.